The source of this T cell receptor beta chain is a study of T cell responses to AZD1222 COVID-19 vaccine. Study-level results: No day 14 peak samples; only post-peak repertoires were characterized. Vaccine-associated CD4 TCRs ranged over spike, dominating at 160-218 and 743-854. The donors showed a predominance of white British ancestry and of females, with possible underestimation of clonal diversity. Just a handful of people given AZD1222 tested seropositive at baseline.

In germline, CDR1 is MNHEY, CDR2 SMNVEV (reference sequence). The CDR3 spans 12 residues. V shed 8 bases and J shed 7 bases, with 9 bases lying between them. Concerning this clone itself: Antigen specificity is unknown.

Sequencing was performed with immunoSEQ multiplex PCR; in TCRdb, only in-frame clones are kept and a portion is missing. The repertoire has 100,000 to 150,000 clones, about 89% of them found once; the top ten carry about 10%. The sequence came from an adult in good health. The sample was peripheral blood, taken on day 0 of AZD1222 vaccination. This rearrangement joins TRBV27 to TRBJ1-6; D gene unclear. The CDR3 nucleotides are TGTGCCAGCTCTCGGTCCAATTCACCCCTCCACTTT. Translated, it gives CASSRSNSPLHF.